This TCR beta chain was profiled in a study of blood T cells in healthy people across ages. From germline, CDR1 is SGDLS and CDR2 YYNGEE. The trim removed 3 bases at V and 1 base at J, leaving 9 bases unmatched. CDR3 length: 16 residues. Using a J-beta primer mix together with a sample-barcoded 5' primer, a second PCR was run for roughly 7 to 11 cycles. TCRdb reanalysed the 5' RACE reads using MiXCR and keeps one entry per CDR3 protein. Among about 570,000 distinct CDR3 sequences listed, 25% to 30% were seen once. Sequenced input: blood. The genes are TRBV9 and TRBJ2-7, with TRBD1 matching over 8 bases. The sequence was obtained from an older woman in good health. CDR3 sequence: CASSEGFQGASYEQYF. The CDR3 coding sequence is TGTGCCAGCAGCGAGGGATTCCAGGGGGCGTCCTACGAGCAGTACTTC.